One and the same sample provided the 8 T cell receptor beta chains below, sequenced in a study of molecular identifiers for immune sequencing clone quantification. TCRdb redid the calling of the PCR reads with MiXCR, one entry per CDR3 protein. The repertoire holds around 320,000 distinct CDR3 sequences, with 24% as singletons. Sequencing used naive CD8+ T cells from blood, with Jurkat cell RNA spiked in. Subset specified: FACS-sorted CD8+CD4-CCR7+CD45RA+ naive T cells. Every receptor here comes from a human donor in good health. Some libraries in this study had Jurkat cell RNA spiked in.

A note on this clonotype: Compared with germline, one end of the junction differs, possibly owing to a read error. The gene calls are TRBV5-3 and TRBJ2-3, with 8 positions matching TRBD1. With the DNA end fitting TRBJ1-5 better, the J assignment may be wrong. TRBV5-3 is treated as an ORF (open reading frame) with a function not yet certain. This CDR3 spans 17 amino acids. Written as DNA, the CDR3 is TGTGCCAGCAGCTTTGGACAGGGAGAGTTGGTCTCAGATACGCAGCATTTT. Translation: CASSFGQGELVSDTQHF.

J is TRBJ1-1 and V is TRBV29-1; no firm D call. V shed 7 bases and J shed 2 bases, with 5 bases lying between them. This CDR3 spans 10 amino acids. Germline-derived CDR1 and CDR2 are SQVTM and ANQGSEA. The CDR3 loop is CSGYNTEAFF. The CDR3, as DNA: TGCAGCGGCTATAACACTGAAGCTTTCTTT.

This clonotype was observed a handful of times. V and J are TRBV12-3 or TRBV12-4 and TRBJ2-5, with 14 bases that match TRBD2. The trim removed 7 bases at V and 0 bases at J, leaving 13 bases unmatched. The CDR3 covers 19 residues. In DNA form, the CDR3 reads TGTGCCAGCAAACTGCACCGACTAGCGGGGGGGCCTGACCAAGAGACCCAGTACTTC. Encoded protein: CASKLHRLAGGPDQETQYF.

To note about this clonotype: This could be a read error, since a much larger clone is one nucleotide away. The rearrangement joins TRBV3-1 to TRBJ1-5; perhaps TRBD1 as D (5 bases). This CDR3 region has 13 residues. In germline, CDR1 is LGHDT, CDR2 YNNKEL (reference sequence). V lost 1 base to trimming and J lost 7 bases, with 8 bases between them. The CDR3 is CASSQGGEQPQHF. The DNA of the CDR3 is TGTGCCAGCAGCCAAGGGGGCGAGCAGCCCCAGCATTTT. Supplemented by reference TRBV3-1 and TRBJ1-5, the full variable domain reads DTAVSQTPKYLVTQMGNDKSIKCEQNLGHDTMYWYKQDSKKFLKIMFSYNNKELIINETVPNRFSPKSPDKAHLNLHINSLELGDSAVYFCASSQGGEQPQHFGDGTRLSIL.

This clonotype was counted many times. The chain couples TRBV3-1 to TRBJ2-3; D may be TRBD2 (6 bases). Germline V gene sequence: CDR1 LGHDT, CDR2 YNNKEL (reference sequence). Trimming left V 4 bases short and J 2 bases short, with 16 bases between. CDR3 length: 16 residues. The DNA for the CDR3 is TGTGCCAGCAGCCCGTACCGGGACTGGACCACAGATACGCAGTATTTT. It is translated as CASSPYRDWTTDTQYF.

This clonotype came up many times. The V and J genes are TRBV5-4 and TRBJ2-7, with D possibly TRBD2 on 5 matching bases. Trimming took 9 bases from V and 3 from J, leaving 22 bases between them. This CDR3 region has 15 residues. CDR1 and CDR2 (germline): SGHNT, YYREEE (reference sequence). CDR3 sequence: CATTTGGSRLYEQYF. CDR3 coding DNA: TGTGCCACGACTACCGGCGGGTCCCGTCTCTACGAGCAGTACTTC.

This clonotype appeared many times. V gene TRBV6-2 or TRBV6-3 combines with J gene TRBJ2-3; D is perhaps TRBD2 (5 bases). Trimming pared 2 bases from V and 5 bases from J, leaving 5 bases between. The germline V gene has CDR1 MNHEY and CDR2 SVGEGT. The CDR3 spans 12 residues. The CDR3 here is CASSYAGDTQYF. In nucleotides, the CDR3 is TGTGCCAGCAGTTACGCGGGAGATACGCAGTATTTT.

A few counts support this clonotype. This chain connects TRBV12-3 or TRBV12-4 to TRBJ2-7; 13 positions match TRBD2. The CDR3 length is 17 residues. The trim removed 6 bases at V and 1 base at J, leaving 9 bases unmatched. CDR3 region: CASSQLAGGPGSYEQYF. The DNA for the CDR3 is TGTGCCAGCAGCCAACTAGCGGGAGGGCCGGGATCCTACGAGCAGTACTTC.